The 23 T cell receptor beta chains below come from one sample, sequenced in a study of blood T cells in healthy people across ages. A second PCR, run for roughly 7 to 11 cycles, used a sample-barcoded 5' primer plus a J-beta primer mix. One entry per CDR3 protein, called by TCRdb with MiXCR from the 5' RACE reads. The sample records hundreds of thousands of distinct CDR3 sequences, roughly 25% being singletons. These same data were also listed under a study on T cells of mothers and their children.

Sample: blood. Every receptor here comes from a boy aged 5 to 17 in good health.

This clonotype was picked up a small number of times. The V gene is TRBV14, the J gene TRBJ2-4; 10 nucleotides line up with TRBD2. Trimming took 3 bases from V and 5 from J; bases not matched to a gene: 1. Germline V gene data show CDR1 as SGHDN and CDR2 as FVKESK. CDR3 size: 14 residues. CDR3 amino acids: CASSHLAGENIQYF. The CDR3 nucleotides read TGTGCCAGCAGCCATCTAGCGGGGGAAAACATTCAGTACTTC.

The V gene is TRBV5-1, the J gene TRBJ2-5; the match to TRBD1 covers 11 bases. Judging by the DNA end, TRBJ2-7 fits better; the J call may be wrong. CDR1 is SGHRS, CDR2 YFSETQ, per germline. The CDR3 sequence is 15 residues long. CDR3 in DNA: TGCGCCAGCAGCTCGGGACAGGGGGACTCCTACGAGCAGTACTTC. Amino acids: CASSSGQGDSYEQYF.

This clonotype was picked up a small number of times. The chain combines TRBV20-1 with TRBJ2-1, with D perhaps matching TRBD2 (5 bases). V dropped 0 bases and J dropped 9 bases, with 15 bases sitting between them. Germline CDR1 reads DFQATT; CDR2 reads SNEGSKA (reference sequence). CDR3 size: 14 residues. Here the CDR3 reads CSARDLVGVGEQFF. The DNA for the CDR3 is TGCAGTGCTAGAGATCTTGTCGGGGTAGGTGAGCAGTTCTTC.

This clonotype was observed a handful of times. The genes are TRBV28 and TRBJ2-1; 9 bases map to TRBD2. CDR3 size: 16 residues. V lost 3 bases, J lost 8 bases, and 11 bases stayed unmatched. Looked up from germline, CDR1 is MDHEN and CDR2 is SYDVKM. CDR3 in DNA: TGTGCCAGCAGTTTTAGGGAGGGACTAGCAGGGGATGAGCAGTTCTTC. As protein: CASSFREGLAGDEQFF.

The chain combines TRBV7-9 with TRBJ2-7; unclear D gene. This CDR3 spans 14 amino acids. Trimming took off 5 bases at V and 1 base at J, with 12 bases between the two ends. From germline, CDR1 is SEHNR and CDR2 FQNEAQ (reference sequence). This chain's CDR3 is CASSTRYPSYEQYF. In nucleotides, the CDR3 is TGTGCCAGCAGCACACGATACCCGTCCTACGAGCAGTACTTC.

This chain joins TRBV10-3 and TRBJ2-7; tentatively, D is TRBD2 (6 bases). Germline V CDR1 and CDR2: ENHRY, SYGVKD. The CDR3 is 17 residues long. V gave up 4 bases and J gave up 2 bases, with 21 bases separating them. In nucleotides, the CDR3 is TGTGCCATCAGTGTGGGGGGACCAGGCCTTATGACCTACGAGCAGTACTTC. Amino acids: CAISVGGPGLMTYEQYF.

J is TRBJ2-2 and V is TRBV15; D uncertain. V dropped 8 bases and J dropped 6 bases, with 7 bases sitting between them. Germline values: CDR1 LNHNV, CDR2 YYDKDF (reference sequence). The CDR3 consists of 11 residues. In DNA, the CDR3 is TGTGCCACCGGGGATTCCGGGGAGCTGTTTTTT. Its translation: CATGDSGELFF.

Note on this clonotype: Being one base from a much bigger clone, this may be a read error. The CDR3 DNA reads as TGCAGTGCTTCTAGAGGGACTGGTTCCTGCGAGCAGTACTTC. It specifies CSASRGTGSCEQYF. This rearrangement joins TRBV20-1 to TRBJ2-7; tentatively, D is TRBD2 (6 bases). Germline loops: CDR1 DFQATT, CDR2 SNEGSKA (reference sequence). The CDR3 contains 14 residues.

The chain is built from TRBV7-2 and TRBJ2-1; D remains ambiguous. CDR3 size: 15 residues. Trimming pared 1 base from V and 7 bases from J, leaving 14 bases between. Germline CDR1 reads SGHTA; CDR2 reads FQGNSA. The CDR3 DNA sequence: TGTGCCAGCAGCTTAGTGGGCTCACTGGGAAATGAGCAGTTCTTC. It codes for CASSLVGSLGNEQFF.

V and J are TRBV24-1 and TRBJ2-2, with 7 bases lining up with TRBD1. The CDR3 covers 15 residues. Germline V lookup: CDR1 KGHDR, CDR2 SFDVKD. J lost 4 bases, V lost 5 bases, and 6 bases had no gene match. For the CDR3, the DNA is TGTGCCACCAGTGGCCCCAGACAGGGCACCGGGGAGCTGTTTTTT. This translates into CATSGPRQGTGELFF.

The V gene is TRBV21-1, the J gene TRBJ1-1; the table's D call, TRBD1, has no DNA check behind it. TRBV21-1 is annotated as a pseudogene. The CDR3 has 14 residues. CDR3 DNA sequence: TGTGCCAGCAGCACAACAGGGCGACGGGGTGAAGCTTTCTTT. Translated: CASSTTGRRGEAFF.

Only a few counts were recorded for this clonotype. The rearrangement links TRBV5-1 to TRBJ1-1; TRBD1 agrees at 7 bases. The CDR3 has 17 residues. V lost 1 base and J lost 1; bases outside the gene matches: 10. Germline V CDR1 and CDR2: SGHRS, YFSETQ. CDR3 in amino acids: CASSLRGRDSGNTEAFF. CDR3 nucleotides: TGCGCCAGCAGCTTGCGCGGACGGGACAGTGGGAACACTGAAGCTTTCTTT.

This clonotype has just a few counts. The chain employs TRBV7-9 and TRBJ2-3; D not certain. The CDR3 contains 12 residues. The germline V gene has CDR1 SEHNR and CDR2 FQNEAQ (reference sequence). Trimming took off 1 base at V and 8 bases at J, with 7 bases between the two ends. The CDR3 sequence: CASSLGSTTQYF. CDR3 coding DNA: TGTGCCAGCAGCTTAGGGTCAACTACGCAGTATTTT.

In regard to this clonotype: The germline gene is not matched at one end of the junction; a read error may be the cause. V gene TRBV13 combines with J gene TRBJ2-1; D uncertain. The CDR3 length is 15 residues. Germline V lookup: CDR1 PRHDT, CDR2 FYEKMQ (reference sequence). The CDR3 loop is CASSLAVTNYNEQFF. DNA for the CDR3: TGTGCCAGTAGCTTAGCAGTAACTAATTACAATGAGCAGTTCTTC.

The CDR3 nucleotides read TGTGCCATCAGTGCCCTATCTAGCGGGGGGCCAGATACGCAGTATTTT. Protein: CAISALSSGGPDTQYF. This chain joins TRBV10-3 and TRBJ2-3; 11 nucleotides agree with TRBD2. Losses at the gene ends were 4 bases for V and 4 bases for J; bases not matched to a gene: 7. This CDR3 is built from 16 residues. Germline values: CDR1 ENHRY, CDR2 SYGVKD.

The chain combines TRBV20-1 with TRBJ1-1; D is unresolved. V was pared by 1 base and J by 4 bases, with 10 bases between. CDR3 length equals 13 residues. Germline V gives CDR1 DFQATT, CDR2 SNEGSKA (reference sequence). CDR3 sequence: CSARGSGATEAFF. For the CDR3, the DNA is TGCAGTGCTAGAGGATCAGGCGCCACTGAAGCTTTCTTT.

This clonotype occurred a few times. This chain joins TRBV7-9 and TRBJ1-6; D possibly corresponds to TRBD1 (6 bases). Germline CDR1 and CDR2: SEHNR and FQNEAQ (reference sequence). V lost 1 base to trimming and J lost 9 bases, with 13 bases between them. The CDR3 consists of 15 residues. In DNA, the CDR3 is TGTGCCAGCAGCTTAGGCCTCATGGGGGCTTCACCCCTCCACTTT. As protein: CASSLGLMGASPLHF.

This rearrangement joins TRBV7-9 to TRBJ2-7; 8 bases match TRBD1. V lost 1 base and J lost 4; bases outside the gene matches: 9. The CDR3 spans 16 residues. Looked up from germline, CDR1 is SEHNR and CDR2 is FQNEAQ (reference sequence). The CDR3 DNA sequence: TGTGCCAGCAGCTTAGTCCTCCGGACAGGGCTATACGAGCAGTACTTC. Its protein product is CASSLVLRTGLYEQYF.

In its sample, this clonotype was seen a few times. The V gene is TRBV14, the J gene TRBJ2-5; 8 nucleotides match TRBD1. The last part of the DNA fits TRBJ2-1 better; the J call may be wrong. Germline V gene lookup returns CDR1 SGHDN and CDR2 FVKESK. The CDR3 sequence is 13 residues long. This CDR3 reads CASSLGQDNEQFF. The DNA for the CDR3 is TGTGCCAGCAGCCTGGGACAGGACAATGAGCAGTTCTTC.

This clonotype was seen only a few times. The CDR3 loop reads CASSLYSRATFDSPLHF. DNA of the CDR3: TGTGCCAGCAGCTTGTACAGTCGGGCCACCTTCGATTCACCCCTCCACTTT. The chain has TRBV5-5 and TRBJ1-6; D gene uncertain. The CDR3 is made up of 17 amino acids. V dropped 1 base and J dropped 8 bases, with 19 bases sitting between them. Per germline, CDR1 SGHKS and CDR2 YYEKEE (reference sequence).

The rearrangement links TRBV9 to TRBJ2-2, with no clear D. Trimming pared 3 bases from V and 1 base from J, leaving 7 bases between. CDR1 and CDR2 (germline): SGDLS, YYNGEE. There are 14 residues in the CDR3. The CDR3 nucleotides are TGTGCCAGCAGCGACTGGCGGAACACCGGGGAGCTGTTTTTT. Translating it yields CASSDWRNTGELFF.

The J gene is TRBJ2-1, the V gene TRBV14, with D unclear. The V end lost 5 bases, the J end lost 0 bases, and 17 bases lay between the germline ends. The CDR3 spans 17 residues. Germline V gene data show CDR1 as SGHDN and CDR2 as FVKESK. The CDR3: CASSLRPLYTSYNEQFF. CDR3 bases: TGTGCCAGCAGCTTAAGACCGTTATACACCTCCTACAATGAGCAGTTCTTC.

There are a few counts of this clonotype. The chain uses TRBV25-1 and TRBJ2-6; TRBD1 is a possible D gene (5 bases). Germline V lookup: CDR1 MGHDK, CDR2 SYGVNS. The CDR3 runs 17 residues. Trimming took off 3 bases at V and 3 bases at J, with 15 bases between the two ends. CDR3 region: CASSEWEQVHGANVLTF. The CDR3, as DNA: TGTGCCAGCAGTGAGTGGGAACAGGTTCATGGGGCCAACGTCCTGACTTTC.